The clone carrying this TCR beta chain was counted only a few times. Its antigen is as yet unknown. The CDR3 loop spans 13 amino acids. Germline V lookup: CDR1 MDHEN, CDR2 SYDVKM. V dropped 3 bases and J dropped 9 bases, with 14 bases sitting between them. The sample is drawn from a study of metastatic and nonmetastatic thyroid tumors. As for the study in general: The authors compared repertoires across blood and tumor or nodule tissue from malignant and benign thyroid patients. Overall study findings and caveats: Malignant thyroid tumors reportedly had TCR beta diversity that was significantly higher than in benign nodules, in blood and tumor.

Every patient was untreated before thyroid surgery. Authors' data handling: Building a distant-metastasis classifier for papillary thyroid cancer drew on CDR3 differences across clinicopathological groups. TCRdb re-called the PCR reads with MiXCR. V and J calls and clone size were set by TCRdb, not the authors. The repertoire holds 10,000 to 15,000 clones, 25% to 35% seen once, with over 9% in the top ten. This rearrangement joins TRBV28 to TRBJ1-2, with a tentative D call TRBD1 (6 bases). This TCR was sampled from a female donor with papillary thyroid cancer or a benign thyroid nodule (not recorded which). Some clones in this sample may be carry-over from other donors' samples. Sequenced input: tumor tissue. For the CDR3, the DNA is TGTGCCAGCAGTTTCACAGGGACTATAAGCTACACCTTC. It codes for CASSFTGTISYTF.